The T cell receptor (beta chain) under discussion was sequenced for a study of T cell responses to AZD1222 COVID-19 vaccine. Whole-study results and caveats: Per reports, nearly half of all spike-specific TCRs target regions that are unmutated in variants. At baseline, seropositivity was found in only a handful of AZD1222 recipients. Dominant at 160-218 and 743-854, vaccine-associated CD4 TCRs also spanned spike.

Germline V lookup: CDR1 MNHEY, CDR2 SVGAGI. Trimming cost V 6 bases and J 8 bases; bases outside gene matches: 9. The CDR3 contains 13 residues. This clone showed up just once. What it binds is unknown. Measured with immunoSEQ multiplex PCR; TCRdb has only the in-frame clones, and not every one. This table has roughly 140,000 clones, roughly 90% appearing once. Second-dose schedules of about 4 or about 12 weeks were combined. V is TRBV6-5 and J is TRBJ1-2; TRBD1 aligns across 7 bases. The clonotype originates from an adult who received the AZD1222 COVID-19 vaccine. Sample: peripheral blood, taken 28 days after the second AZD1222 dose. CDR3: CASRADRAWGYTF. The CDR3 coding sequence is TGTGCCAGCAGAGCCGACAGGGCCTGGGGCTACACCTTC.